A selection of T cell receptor beta chains follows, all from one sample in a study of cytomegalovirus exposure and HLA in healthy donors. Some clones are missing from TCRdb's copy, which holds only in-frame ones; the method was immunoSEQ multiplex PCR. Of 150,000 to 200,000 clones in the sample, around 74% are singletons; the top ten hold around 2.1%. The sample was PBMCs. The receptors were gathered from a female donor in good health and CMV-seronegative. Both conserved end residues are part of each CDR3. D genes are given only for firm matches. Clone size is not always given. Where it is, it says once, few, many or a class for expanded clones.

>TRBJ2-4|TRBV7-9|-|TRBD1
TGTGCCAGCAGCTCCATAAACTTCAGGGGGCGCTGGGCCAAAAACATTCAGTACTTC
CASSSINFRGRWAKNIQYF
>TRBJ2-1|TRBV2|-|-
TGTGCCAGCAGTATACAGGGTTCAGGGGATGAGCAGTTCTTC
CASSIQGSGDEQFF
>TRBJ1-1|TRBV5-1|-|-
TGCGCCAGCAGTGAAGAGGGTGCCGCTGAAGCTTTCTTT
CASSEEGAAEAFF
>TRBJ1-3|TRBV7-2|-|-
TGTGCCAGCAGCTTAGCTCGGAGGAGCGGAAACACCATATATTTT
CASSLARRSGNTIYF
>TRBJ1-4|TRBV7-9|-|TRBD1
TGTGCCAGCAGCTTAGTTCAGGGGGCGTGGGAAAAACTGTTTTTT
CASSLVQGAWEKLFF
>TRBJ2-1|TRBV29-1|few|TRBD1
TGCAGCGTTGACCGACAGGGGAGGAAAAATGAGCAGTTCTTC
CSVDRQGRKNEQFF
>TRBJ1-4|TRBV4-1|-|-
TGCGCCAGCAGCCAAGTTTGGGGGGGAGGTTCGGGGGAAAAACTGTTTTTT
CASSQVWGGGSGEKLFF
>TRBJ2-5|TRBV30|-|TRBD1
TGTGCCTGGCTCGACAGGGGAGGCCAAGAGACCCAGTACTTC
CAWLDRGGQETQYF
>TRBJ1-1|TRBV4-1|-|-
TGCGCCAGCAGCCAAGGGCCCGGGACACCGAACACTGAAGCTTTCTTT
CASSQGPGTPNTEAFF
>TRBJ2-2|TRBV7-3|few|-
TGTGCCAGCAGCCCGGCGGGCGGGGAGCTGTTTTTT
CASSPAGGELFF
>TRBJ2-1|TRBV5-1|-|-
TGCGCCAGCAGCTTGGTAGACAATGAGCAGTTCTTC
CASSLVDNEQFF
>TRBJ1-6|TRBV2|-|TRBD1
TGTGCCAGCAGAGGGACAGGGGGTCTCTCACCCCTCCACTTT
CASRGTGGLSPLHF
>TRBJ2-3|TRBV6-5|-|-
TGTGCCAGCAGTTACTCGCGGCAAGGGGCCGCAGATACGCAGTATTTT
CASSYSRQGAADTQYF
>TRBJ2-2|TRBV9|-|-
TGTGCCAGCAGCGTAGCAGGGTGGGGAACCGGGGAGCTGTTTTTT
CASSVAGWGTGELFF
>TRBJ2-2|TRBV7-3|-|-
TGTGCCAGCAGCTCAGGGACTCAGACCGGGGAGCTGTTTTTT
CASSSGTQTGELFF
>TRBJ2-1|TRBV5-4|-|TRBD2
TGTGCCAGTGCACCCTTACTAGCGCGCAAGGGCAATGAGCAGTTCTTC
CASAPLLARKGNEQFF
>TRBJ2-5|TRBV5-3|-|TRBD2
TGTGCCAGAAGCCGGGGGACTAGCGGGGATAAAGAGACCCAGTACTTC
CARSRGTSGDKETQYF
>TRBJ1-2|TRBV7-9|few|-
TGTGCCAGCAGCTGGTCGCGGGGCCCGAACTATGGCTACACCTTC
CASSWSRGPNYGYTF
>TRBJ1-1|TRBV7-3|few|TRBD1
TGTGCCAGCAGCAAAGACTCGGGGACAGTGGTGACTGAAGCTTTCTTT
CASSKDSGTVVTEAFF
>TRBJ2-5|TRBV2|-|TRBD2
TGTGCCAGCAGTGATCCCCTCTCCGGGGTTTGGGGGGGGCAAGAGACCCAGTACTTC
CASSDPLSGVWGGQETQYF
>TRBJ2-7|TRBV30|-|-
TGTGCCTGGAGGCGAGACAGCTACGAGCAGTACTTC
CAWRRDSYEQYF
>TRBJ2-2|TRBV11-3|-|-
TGTGCCAGCAGCTCGACCGGGGAGCTGTTTTTT
CASSSTGELFF